This entry lists 24 T cell receptor beta chains sequenced from one sample in a study of blood T cells in healthy people across ages. Combining a sample-barcoded 5' primer with a J-beta primer mix, a second PCR ran for roughly 7 to 12 cycles. TCRdb reprocessed the 5' RACE reads via MiXCR and lists one record per CDR3 protein. The repertoire holds fewer than 900,000 distinct CDR3 sequences, with 36% as singletons. Sequenced input: blood. Receptor source: a man aged 18-30 years in good health.

This clonotype was observed a handful of times. V is TRBV5-1 and J is TRBJ2-7; 10 bases fit TRBD1. The CDR3 is made up of 13 amino acids. Per the germline V gene, CDR1 is SGHRS and CDR2 is YFSETQ. Trimming took 4 bases from V and 5 from J; bases not matched to a gene: 3. This CDR3 is CASSGGTGDEQYF. The CDR3 nucleotides read TGCGCCAGCAGCGGCGGGACAGGGGACGAGCAGTACTTC.

CDR3 region: CSVAGKVYEQYF. Written as DNA, the CDR3 is TGCAGCGTTGCAGGGAAGGTGTACGAGCAGTACTTC. The rearrangement joins TRBV29-1 to TRBJ2-7, with a possible D match to TRBD1 (5 bases). Trimming removed 4 bases from V and 4 bases from J, with 11 bases in between. The germline V gene has CDR1 SQVTM and CDR2 ANQGSEA. This CDR3 has 12 amino acids.

This clonotype was seen more than once but under ten times. The genes are TRBV27 and TRBJ1-6; TRBD1 agrees at 9 bases. V lost 3 bases, J lost 7 bases, and 1 base stayed unmatched. CDR1 and CDR2 (germline): MNHEY, SMNVEV (reference sequence). The length of the CDR3 is 14 residues. The CDR3 spells CASSFDRGNSPLHF. CDR3 in DNA: TGTGCCAGCAGTTTCGACAGGGGGAATTCACCCCTCCACTTT.

This clonotype was seen only a few times. V usage is TRBV14 and J usage is TRBJ1-2; TRBD1 matches 7 bases. The V gene end was trimmed by 4 bases and the J gene end by 4 bases; junction bases not matched to a gene: 9. There are 15 residues in the CDR3. In germline, CDR1 is SGHDN, CDR2 FVKESK. The CDR3 bases are TGTGCCAGCAGCCGGACAGGAGCCGAGGGCTATGGCTACACCTTC. This sequence encodes CASSRTGAEGYGYTF.

The chain couples TRBV12-3 or TRBV12-4 to TRBJ1-3; D is unresolved. V lost 6 bases and J 1 base, leaving 10 bases between the germline ends. CDR3 length: 14 amino acids. The CDR3 DNA sequence: TGTGCCAGCAGCTTGGTCGGGTCTGGAAACACCATATATTTT. Encoded protein: CASSLVGSGNTIYF.

This clonotype was counted a few times. The chain couples TRBV7-6 to TRBJ2-2; D might be TRBD1 or TRBD2, each matching 5 bases. Germline CDR1 SGHVS, CDR2 FNYEAQ. Trimming took 6 bases from V and 0 from J, leaving 11 bases between them. CDR3 length equals 15 residues. In DNA, the CDR3 is TGTGCCAGCAGTTGGGGACGGACGAACACCGGGGAGCTGTTTTTT. Protein sequence: CASSWGRTNTGELFF.

This clonotype was detected many times. V gene TRBV7-2 combines with J gene TRBJ2-3; D uncertain. This CDR3 contains 16 residues. The germline V and J ends were trimmed by 1 base and 1 base, with 12 bases remaining between them. Germline V gives CDR1 SGHTA, CDR2 FQGNSA. CDR3 region: CASSLVGAARTDTQYF. In nucleotides, the CDR3 is TGTGCCAGCAGCTTAGTCGGCGCTGCCCGCACAGATACGCAGTATTTT.

The sample holds a few counts of this clonotype. This rearrangement joins TRBV18 to TRBJ2-3, with D unresolved. From germline, CDR1 is KGHSH and CDR2 LQKENI. The V and J ends lost 2 bases and 1 base respectively, with 7 bases between them. The CDR3 loop spans 14 amino acids. CDR3 coding DNA: TGTGCCAGCTCACCAGATCCGGGCACAGATACGCAGTATTTT. This encodes CASSPDPGTDTQYF.

This clonotype showed up just a few times. The J gene is TRBJ2-3, the V gene TRBV7-9; tentatively, D is TRBD2 (6 bases). V lost 8 bases and J lost 2, with 17 bases in between. Germline loops: CDR1 SEHNR, CDR2 FQNEAQ (reference sequence). The CDR3 covers 15 residues. The CDR3 DNA follows: TGTGCCAGCCCCATGGCTAGCGAGAACACAGATACGCAGTATTTT. Protein product: CASPMASENTDTQYF.

CDR3 in amino acids: CASSSTGQENSPLHF. CDR3 nucleotides: TGTGCCAGCAGCTCGACAGGACAGGAGAATTCACCCCTCCACTTT. The chain combines TRBV11-2 with TRBJ1-6; 7 nucleotides align to TRBD1. CDR1 SGHAT and CDR2 FQNNGV come from the germline V gene. With 4 bases clipped from V and 7 bases from J, the junction kept 7 bases outside the gene matches. This CDR3 contains 15 residues.

Points on this clonotype: Since no conserved phenylalanine or tryptophan closes the CDR3, a read error is the likely cause. No DNA is shown, since the ends of the CDR3 on it are uncertain; the CDR3 is the one TCRdb lists. The chain links TRBV20-1 to TRBJ2-7; the table names TRBD2, a call not compared with the DNA. Germline lookup yields CDR1 DFQATT and CDR2 SNEGSKA (reference sequence). Ends included, the CDR3 has 16 residues. CDR3 sequence: CSRKGIDRPLPGDPVL.

This clonotype was observed many times. This chain joins TRBV20-1 and TRBJ2-7, with 12 bases that match TRBD2. After removal of 3 bases from V and 4 bases from J, the junction contained 4 bases not matched to a gene. The CDR3 loop spans 14 amino acids. Germline-derived CDR1 and CDR2 are DFQATT and SNEGSKA (reference sequence). CDR3 coding DNA: TGCAGTGCTAGTCGGACTAGCGGGGCGTACGAGCAGTACTTC. It encodes CSASRTSGAYEQYF.

This clonotype was seen only a few times. One end of the junction varies from germline; a read error may be responsible. This sequence joins TRBV11-2 and TRBJ1-2, with TRBD1 matching 11 bases. Per germline, CDR1 SGHAT and CDR2 FQNNGV. This CDR3 has 14 amino acids. CDR3 sequence: CASRRTGGNYGYTF. The CDR3 DNA reads as TGTGCCAGCAGACGGACAGGGGGCAACTATGGCTACACCTTT.

Points on this clonotype: A much larger clone differs from this one at a single base, so this may be a read error. The J gene is TRBJ2-5, the V gene TRBV12-3 or TRBV12-4; D is perhaps TRBD2 (5 bases). The CDR3 contains 14 residues. The V end lost 6 bases, the J end lost 11 bases, and 22 bases lay between the germline ends. CDR3: CASSPSSGNNEQYF. The CDR3 DNA is TGTGCCAGCAGCCCCAGTTCGGGGAACAATGAGCAGTACTTC.

There are a few counts of this clonotype. The rearrangement uses TRBV25-1 and TRBJ1-1; no definite D call. The germline V gene encodes CDR1 MGHDK and CDR2 SYGVNS. The V end lost 2 bases, the J end lost 4 bases, and 8 bases lay between the germline ends. The CDR3 length is 13 residues. CDR3 bases: TGTGCCAGCAGTGAAGGAGGGTTCACTGAAGCTTTCTTT. This gives the protein CASSEGGFTEAFF.

This clonotype occurred many times. V is TRBV4-1 and J is TRBJ2-3; 12 nucleotides agree with TRBD2. The CDR3 has 18 amino acids. Germline values: CDR1 MGHRA, CDR2 YSYEKL. V lost 1 base to trimming and J lost 3 bases; unmatched junction nucleotides: 8. The DNA for the CDR3 is TGCGCCAGCAGCCAAGGGCTAGCGGGGGGGCCTCGTACAGATACGCAGTATTTT. This gives the protein CASSQGLAGGPRTDTQYF.

Worth noting for this clonotype: One junction end does not reproduce the germline sequence, and a read error may be involved. This chain links TRBV12-3 or TRBV12-4 with TRBJ1-2; possible D gene TRBD1, 6 bases. The CDR3 contains 18 residues. The DNA of the CDR3 is TGTGCCAGCAAAAGAACCAGGGGCTCAGCCAGATCTAACTGTGGCTACACCTTC. Translated, it gives CASKRTRGSARSNCGYTF.

This chain uses TRBV20-1 with TRBJ2-1; 12 bases line up with TRBD2. CDR3 length: 16 amino acids. Germline V gene data show CDR1 as DFQATT and CDR2 as SNEGSKA (reference sequence). The CDR3 reads CSYPSGGAVGNNEQFF. For the CDR3, the DNA is TGCAGCTATCCTAGCGGGGGGGCTGTGGGGAATAATGAGCAGTTCTTC.

This clonotype turned up a few times. J is TRBJ2-7 and V is TRBV20-1, with D possibly being TRBD2 (6 bases). Germline V gene lookup returns CDR1 DFQATT and CDR2 SNEGSKA (reference sequence). V lost 3 bases and J lost 2, with 14 bases in between. The CDR3 loop spans 14 amino acids. This CDR3 is CSASAGSGPYEQYF. DNA for the CDR3: TGCAGTGCTAGTGCGGGATCCGGACCCTACGAGCAGTACTTC.

V and J are TRBV3-1 and TRBJ2-1; D uncertain. CDR3 length: 12 amino acids. Germline-derived CDR1 and CDR2 are LGHDT and YNNKEL (reference sequence). Deletions cut 1 base from V and 9 bases from J, with 7 bases between. The CDR3 nucleotides read TGTGCCAGCAGCCAAGGTCTCAGTGAGCAGTTCTTC. Protein product: CASSQGLSEQFF.

The chain couples TRBV20-1 to TRBJ2-3; TRBD2 aligns across 11 bases. J gave up 4 bases and V 4 bases, and 7 bases lay outside the gene matches. The CDR3 length is 15 residues. Germline V CDR1 and CDR2: DFQATT, SNEGSKA (reference sequence). The CDR3 reads CSATLSGGAADTQYF. The DNA for the CDR3 is TGCAGTGCTACCCTTAGCGGGGGGGCTGCAGATACGCAGTATTTT.

The sample holds one count of this clonotype. Being one base from a much bigger clone, this may be a read error. The rearrangement joins TRBV4-3 to TRBJ2-3; D perhaps matches TRBD2 (5 bases). V was cut by 3 bases and J by 1 base, with 14 bases left in between. The CDR3 runs to 16 residues. From germline, CDR1 is LGHNA and CDR2 YSLEER. This chain's CDR3 is CASSQRGRPRTDTQYF. CDR3 DNA: TGCGCCAGCAGCCAGAGAGGGCGGCCTCGCACAGATACGCAGTATTTT.

This chain joins TRBV13 and TRBJ2-5, with 10 bases lining up with TRBD2. J was trimmed by 4 bases and V by 3 bases; bases with no gene match: 11. Germline CDR1 and CDR2: PRHDT and FYEKMQ (reference sequence). The CDR3 consists of 17 residues. The CDR3 DNA reads TGTGCCAGCAGCTTGGCTAGCGGGGGATACTCCCGAGAGACCCAGTACTTC. It encodes CASSLASGGYSRETQYF.

This chain uses TRBV24-1 with TRBJ2-5; D uncertain. Looked up from germline, CDR1 is KGHDR and CDR2 is SFDVKD. The CDR3 extends over 14 amino acids. With 2 bases removed from V and 3 bases from J, the gap between germline ends came to 9 bases. Here the CDR3 reads CATSDCDGKETQYF. Written as DNA, the CDR3 is TGTGCCACCAGTGATTGCGACGGCAAAGAGACCCAGTACTTC.